This T cell receptor (beta chain) was recorded in a study of cytomegalovirus exposure and HLA in healthy donors. V shed 2 bases and J shed 8 bases, with 16 bases lying between them. The germline V gene has CDR1 MNHEY and CDR2 SMNVEV (reference sequence). The CDR3 consists of 14 residues. It was with 60 Vbeta and 13 Jbeta primers that the PCR ran. Profiling relied on immunoSEQ multiplex PCR, and the TCRdb table lists in-frame clones only, not all of them. The data contain about 130,000 clones, around 75% of them singletons. Study results and limitations: There was a cluster of highly shared sequence variants that was likely a sequencing artifact.

A note on this clone: Antigen unknown.

Healthy bone marrow donors made up the donor group. V and J are TRBV27 and TRBJ2-7; a weak D match, TRBD1 (6 bases). This sequence originates from a middle-aged man in good health and CMV-seronegative. Sequencing was carried out using PBMCs. CDR3: CASSLLAGGEKQYF. In DNA form, the CDR3 reads TGTGCCAGCAGTTTACTTGCTGGGGGCGAGAAGCAGTACTTC.